Below are 2 T cell receptor beta chains sequenced from a single sample in a study of shared clonotypes between healthy human individuals. CD45RO negativity and positive selection for CCR7 defined naive CD8 cells, a population that excluded terminally differentiated effector memory CD45RA+ cells. Repertoires were generated with immunoSEQ multiplex PCR, while TCRdb's copy carries only in-frame clones and drops some. The table shows 450,000 to 700,000 clones, with less than 97% occurring only once. Sequenced sample: naive CD8+ T cells sorted from blood. The receptor source for this set is a woman younger than 45 in good health.

V and J are TRBV19 and TRBJ2-1, with 14 bases aligning to TRBD2. V lost 9 bases, J lost 9 bases, and 13 bases stayed unmatched. The CDR3 totals 16 residues. Germline values: CDR1 LNHDA, CDR2 SQIVND (reference sequence). The DNA for the CDR3 is TGTGCCAGCGGGCTTACGGGACTAGCGGGAGACGTTGAGCAGTTCTTC. Protein product: CASGLTGLAGDVEQFF.

For this clone: Other DNA sequences of this sample code for an identical CDR3. The chain has TRBV5-6 and TRBJ1-1; 7 positions agree with TRBD1. The CDR3 is 12 residues long. The junction had 3 bases not matched to a gene; V was cut back by 2 bases and J by 8 bases. Germline V lookup: CDR1 SGHDT, CDR2 YYEEEE. The CDR3 spells CASSFGTAEAFF. Written as DNA, the CDR3 is TGTGCCAGCAGCTTCGGGACAGCCGAAGCTTTCTTT.